This TCR beta chain emerged from a study of OX40 agonist ivuxolimab in advanced cancers. Notes on the study in general: The mean number of expanded clones was higher in CD8+ T cells than in CD4+.

Trimming left V 4 bases short and J 1 base short, with 13 bases between. CDR3 length: 15 residues. Germline V CDR1 and CDR2: MNHNS, SASEGT. This table comes from immunoSEQ multiplex PCR, and its TCRdb copy is limited to in-frame clones, with some not included. Of roughly 35,000 clones listed, approximately 78% were seen once; the top ten hold under 2%. A word on this clone: Antigen unknown.

The receptor comes from an adult with an advanced solid tumor such as melanoma, head and neck, liver or kidney cancer. The rearrangement joins TRBV6-1 to TRBJ1-2, with a possible D match to TRBD1 (6 bases). This specimen was CD4+ or CD8+ T cells sorted from blood, taken in a trial of the OX40 agonist ivuxolimab. This CDR3 reads CASSAQQGINYGYTF. The CDR3 nucleotides are TGTGCCAGCAGTGCTCAACAGGGAATTAACTATGGCTACACCTTC.